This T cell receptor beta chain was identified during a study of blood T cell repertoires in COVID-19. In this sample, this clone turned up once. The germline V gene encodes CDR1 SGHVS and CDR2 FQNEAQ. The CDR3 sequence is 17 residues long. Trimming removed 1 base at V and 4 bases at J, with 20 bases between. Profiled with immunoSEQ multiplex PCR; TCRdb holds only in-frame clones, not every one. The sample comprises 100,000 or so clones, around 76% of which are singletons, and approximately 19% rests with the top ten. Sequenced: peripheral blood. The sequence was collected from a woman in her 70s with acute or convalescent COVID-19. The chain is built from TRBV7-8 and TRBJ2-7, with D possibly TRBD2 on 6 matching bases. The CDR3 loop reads CASSLVWSSAEPYEQYF. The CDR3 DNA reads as TGTGCCAGCAGCTTAGTGTGGTCTAGCGCCGAGCCATACGAGCAGTACTTC.